These T cell receptor beta chains were read from a single sample in a study of PD-1 blockade in mismatch repair-deficient tumors. Using immunoSEQ multiplex PCR, the repertoire was profiled, and TCRdb retains in-frame clones only, with some absent. The profile shows some 40,000 clones, roughly 88% of them singletons. This specimen consisted of PBMCs, obtained 38 to 40 weeks after starting pembrolizumab. The receptors stem from an adult with mismatch repair-deficient cancer. Each CDR3 is given with its conserved first and last residue. D genes are given only for firm matches. A clone size is listed for some rows: how often the clone was seen (once, few, many), or a class if it is expanded.

abundance: NA; d_gene: TRBD2; j_gene: TRBJ2-1; v_gene: TRBV7-3; CDR3aa: CASSSGTSINEQFF; CDR3nt: TGTGCCAGCAGCTCCGGGACTAGCATCAATGAGCAGTTCTTC
abundance: NA; d_gene: NA; j_gene: TRBJ1-1; v_gene: TRBV29-1; CDR3aa: CSVRRGDTEAFF; CDR3nt: TGCAGCGTCAGAAGGGGTGACACTGAAGCTTTCTTT
abundance: NA; d_gene: TRBD1; j_gene: TRBJ1-5; v_gene: TRBV7-9; CDR3aa: CASSYGTGRVHF; CDR3nt: TGTGCCAGCAGCTATGGGACAGGCCGCGTGCATTTT
abundance: few; d_gene: TRBD2; j_gene: TRBJ2-1; v_gene: TRBV5-1; CDR3aa: CASRLAGEFYNEQFF; CDR3nt: TGCGCCAGCAGACTAGCGGGAGAGTTCTACAATGAGCAGTTCTTC
abundance: NA; d_gene: NA; j_gene: TRBJ2-7; v_gene: TRBV4-1; CDR3aa: CASSQLPGTVGYEQYF; CDR3nt: TGCGCCAGCAGCCAACTTCCCGGGACTGTAGGCTACGAGCAGTACTTC
abundance: once; d_gene: NA; j_gene: TRBJ2-1; v_gene: TRBV21-1; CDR3aa: CASSKVSEPYNEQFF; CDR3nt: TGTGCCAGCAGCAAAGTTAGCGAACCCTACAATGAGCAGTTCTTC
abundance: NA; d_gene: TRBD1; j_gene: TRBJ2-3; v_gene: TRBV7-3; CDR3aa: CASSPPDREGTDTQYF; CDR3nt: TGTGCCAGCAGCCCGCCGGACAGGGAGGGCACAGATACGCAGTATTTT
abundance: few; d_gene: NA; j_gene: TRBJ2-7; v_gene: TRBV5-5; CDR3aa: CASSWTRYEQYF; CDR3nt: TGTGCCAGCAGCTGGACACGTTACGAGCAGTACTTC
abundance: NA; d_gene: TRBD1; j_gene: TRBJ1-2; v_gene: TRBV2; CDR3aa: CASSGSKDRGVGYTF; CDR3nt: TGTGCCAGCAGTGGATCCAAAGACAGGGGGGTTGGCTACACCTTC
abundance: NA; d_gene: NA; j_gene: TRBJ2-5; v_gene: TRBV28; CDR3aa: CASSLQGAAQETQYF; CDR3nt: TGTGCCAGCAGTCTTCAAGGCGCGGCCCAAGAGACCCAGTACTTC
abundance: NA; d_gene: NA; j_gene: TRBJ1-5; v_gene: TRBV11-3; CDR3aa: CASSLGRTEDQPQHF; CDR3nt: TGTGCCAGCAGCTTAGGAAGGACAGAAGATCAGCCCCAGCATTTT
abundance: NA; d_gene: NA; j_gene: TRBJ2-1; v_gene: TRBV5-1; CDR3aa: CASSKNDRGLKVYNEQFF; CDR3nt: TGCGCCAGCAGCAAAAATGATAGGGGGTTAAAGGTCTACAATGAGCAGTTCTTC
abundance: NA; d_gene: TRBD1; j_gene: TRBJ2-2; v_gene: TRBV5-1; CDR3aa: CASSPRDRGGTGELFF; CDR3nt: TGCGCCAGCAGCCCCCGGGACAGGGGAGGCACCGGGGAGCTGTTTTTT
abundance: once; d_gene: NA; j_gene: TRBJ2-5; v_gene: TRBV6-5; CDR3aa: CASSYSIASAQETQYF; CDR3nt: TGTGCCAGCAGTTACTCGATAGCGAGCGCCCAAGAGACCCAGTACTTC
abundance: NA; d_gene: NA; j_gene: TRBJ1-2; v_gene: TRBV15; CDR3aa: CATSPEQRIYGYTF; CDR3nt: TGTGCCACCAGCCCTGAACAGCGGATCTATGGCTACACCTTC
abundance: NA; d_gene: NA; j_gene: TRBJ2-5; v_gene: TRBV5-6; CDR3aa: CASSLDSGETQYF; CDR3nt: TGTGCCAGCAGCTTGGATTCAGGGGAGACCCAGTACTTC
abundance: NA; d_gene: TRBD1; j_gene: TRBJ1-2; v_gene: TRBV7-9; CDR3aa: CASSSDTGAYGYTF; CDR3nt: TGTGCCAGCAGCTCAGACACAGGGGCCTATGGCTACACCTTC
abundance: NA; d_gene: TRBD1; j_gene: TRBJ1-4; v_gene: TRBV6-1; CDR3aa: CASSEIGGTAEKLFF; CDR3nt: TGTGCCAGCAGTGAAATAGGGGGGACAGCAGAAAAACTGTTTTTT
abundance: once; d_gene: NA; j_gene: TRBJ1-5; v_gene: TRBV5-8; CDR3aa: CASSLGGTNQPQHF; CDR3nt: TGTGCCAGCAGCTTGGGGGGCACGAATCAGCCCCAGCATTTT
abundance: NA; d_gene: NA; j_gene: TRBJ1-5; v_gene: TRBV6-1; CDR3aa: CASMSRTSGNQPQHF; CDR3nt: TGTGCCAGCATGTCCAGGACTAGCGGTAATCAGCCCCAGCATTTT
abundance: NA; d_gene: NA; j_gene: TRBJ2-2; v_gene: TRBV2; CDR3aa: CASSEVAGINTGELFF; CDR3nt: TGTGCCAGCAGTGAAGTCGCGGGAATAAACACCGGGGAGCTGTTTTTT
abundance: NA; d_gene: NA; j_gene: TRBJ2-7; v_gene: TRBV6-1; CDR3aa: CASSDMVSGDPYEQYF; CDR3nt: TGTGCCAGCAGTGATATGGTTAGCGGCGACCCCTACGAGCAGTACTTC
abundance: NA; d_gene: TRBD1; j_gene: TRBJ2-3; v_gene: TRBV7-2; CDR3aa: CASSPGQVPQSTQYF; CDR3nt: TGTGCCAGCAGCCCAGGACAGGTCCCCCAGAGTACGCAGTATTTT
abundance: few; d_gene: TRBD2; j_gene: TRBJ2-7; v_gene: TRBV30; CDR3aa: CAWSDLAGIEQYF; CDR3nt: TGTGCCTGGAGTGACCTAGCGGGGATCGAGCAGTACTTC
abundance: NA; d_gene: NA; j_gene: TRBJ1-4; v_gene: TRBV28; CDR3aa: CASTQGLIGGEKLFF; CDR3nt: TGTGCCAGCACTCAAGGACTCATAGGAGGTGAAAAACTGTTTTTT
abundance: few; d_gene: TRBD1; j_gene: TRBJ1-3; v_gene: TRBV5-1; CDR3aa: CASGRGISGNTIYF; CDR3nt: TGCGCCAGCGGCAGGGGGATTAGCGGAAACACCATATATTTT
abundance: once; d_gene: TRBD1; j_gene: TRBJ1-1; v_gene: TRBV6-1; CDR3aa: CATQGGPTGTEAFF; CDR3nt: TGTGCCACCCAAGGGGGCCCGACAGGAACTGAAGCTTTCTTT
abundance: NA; d_gene: TRBD1; j_gene: TRBJ2-3; v_gene: TRBV30; CDR3aa: CAWSPETGWSDTQYF; CDR3nt: TGTGCCTGGAGCCCCGAGACAGGGTGGTCAGATACGCAGTATTTT
abundance: NA; d_gene: TRBD2; j_gene: TRBJ2-3; v_gene: TRBV9; CDR3aa: CASSVEVAGTDTQYF; CDR3nt: TGTGCCAGCAGCGTAGAGGTAGCGGGAACAGATACGCAGTATTTT
abundance: NA; d_gene: TRBD1; j_gene: TRBJ1-2; v_gene: TRBV19; CDR3aa: CASSIKRGPNYGYTF; CDR3nt: TGTGCCAGTAGTATAAAAAGGGGGCCTAACTATGGCTACACCTTC
abundance: NA; d_gene: NA; j_gene: TRBJ1-4; v_gene: TRBV7-9; CDR3aa: CASSSDLVRGATNEKLFF; CDR3nt: TGTGCCAGCAGCTCTGACCTAGTCCGGGGTGCAACTAATGAAAAACTGTTTTTT
abundance: NA; d_gene: TRBD1; j_gene: TRBJ2-5; v_gene: TRBV5-1; CDR3aa: CASSGGTGGYQETQYF; CDR3nt: TGCGCCAGCAGTGGTGGGACAGGGGGGTACCAAGAGACCCAGTACTTC
abundance: NA; d_gene: NA; j_gene: TRBJ2-1; v_gene: TRBV19; CDR3aa: CASSRDQGSYNEQFF; CDR3nt: TGTGCCAGTAGTAGGGATCAGGGCTCCTACAATGAGCAGTTCTTC
abundance: NA; d_gene: TRBD2; j_gene: TRBJ2-7; v_gene: TRBV5-1; CDR3aa: CASSLSLGSGRAYEQYF; CDR3nt: TGCGCCAGCAGCTTGAGTTTGGGTAGCGGGAGGGCCTACGAGCAGTACTTC
abundance: NA; d_gene: NA; j_gene: TRBJ1-2; v_gene: TRBV18; CDR3aa: CASSTGTPGYTF; CDR3nt: TGTGCCAGCTCAACCGGGACTCCTGGCTACACCTTC
abundance: NA; d_gene: NA; j_gene: TRBJ2-2; v_gene: TRBV7-8; CDR3aa: CASSPLPRMGRITGELFF; CDR3nt: TGTGCCAGCAGCCCCCTCCCTCGGATGGGCCGGATTACCGGGGAGCTGTTTTTT
abundance: NA; d_gene: TRBD2; j_gene: TRBJ2-7; v_gene: TRBV30; CDR3aa: CAWSGRPGLADYEQYF; CDR3nt: TGTGCCTGGAGTGGCCGGCCGGGACTAGCGGACTACGAGCAGTACTTC
abundance: NA; d_gene: TRBD1; j_gene: TRBJ2-7; v_gene: TRBV7-3; CDR3aa: CASSLDRVDNEQYF; CDR3nt: TGTGCCAGCAGCTTAGACAGGGTAGATAACGAGCAGTACTTC
abundance: NA; d_gene: NA; j_gene: TRBJ2-1; v_gene: TRBV14; CDR3aa: CASSHLEDTNEQFF; CDR3nt: TGTGCCAGCAGCCATCTTGAGGACACCAATGAGCAGTTCTTC
abundance: NA; d_gene: NA; j_gene: TRBJ1-5; v_gene: TRBV18; CDR3aa: CASSPRQDQPQHF; CDR3nt: TGTGCCAGCTCACCAAGACAGGACCAGCCCCAGCATTTT
abundance: NA; d_gene: NA; j_gene: TRBJ1-5; v_gene: TRBV11-2; CDR3aa: CASSLDQGQPQHF; CDR3nt: TGTGCCAGCAGCTTAGATCAGGGCCAGCCCCAGCATTTT
abundance: NA; d_gene: TRBD2; j_gene: TRBJ2-3; v_gene: TRBV6-5; CDR3aa: CASSSRLAGDRDTQYF; CDR3nt: TGTGCCAGCAGTTCTAGACTAGCGGGAGATCGAGATACGCAGTATTTT
abundance: NA; d_gene: TRBD1; j_gene: TRBJ1-1; v_gene: TRBV7-9; CDR3aa: CASSSPQGLNTEAFF; CDR3nt: TGTGCCAGCAGCTCCCCACAGGGGCTGAACACTGAAGCTTTCTTT
abundance: NA; d_gene: NA; j_gene: TRBJ2-2; v_gene: TRBV5-1; CDR3aa: CASSLQPGVNTGELFF; CDR3nt: TGCGCCAGCAGCTTGCAACCGGGGGTGAACACCGGGGAGCTGTTTTTT
abundance: NA; d_gene: NA; j_gene: TRBJ2-5; v_gene: TRBV9; CDR3aa: CASSGGLYQETQYF; CDR3nt: TGTGCCAGCAGCGGAGGACTGTACCAAGAGACCCAGTACTTC
abundance: NA; d_gene: NA; j_gene: TRBJ2-5; v_gene: TRBV5-1; CDR3aa: CASSLYPTGSETQYF; CDR3nt: TGCGCCAGCAGCTTGTACCCCACGGGTAGCGAGACCCAGTACTTC
abundance: NA; d_gene: TRBD2; j_gene: TRBJ2-7; v_gene: TRBV11-2; CDR3aa: CASSVSGGNYEQYF; CDR3nt: TGTGCCAGCAGCGTCAGCGGGGGAAACTACGAGCAGTACTTC
abundance: NA; d_gene: TRBD2; j_gene: TRBJ2-3; v_gene: TRBV7-3; CDR3aa: CASSPHRDAGEDTQYF; CDR3nt: TGTGCCAGCAGCCCTCACCGGGACGCGGGAGAAGATACGCAGTATTTT
abundance: NA; d_gene: NA; j_gene: TRBJ2-5; v_gene: TRBV27; CDR3aa: CASSFSRAAETQYF; CDR3nt: TGTGCCAGCAGTTTTTCGAGGGCCGCCGAGACCCAGTACTTC
abundance: NA; d_gene: NA; j_gene: TRBJ2-1; v_gene: TRBV7-2; CDR3aa: CASSLVGAGASYNEQFF; CDR3nt: TGTGCCAGCAGCTTAGTGGGGGCAGGGGCATCCTACAATGAGCAGTTCTTC
abundance: NA; d_gene: NA; j_gene: TRBJ2-3; v_gene: TRBV28; CDR3aa: CASSLTLLSGTDTQYF; CDR3nt: TGTGCCAGCAGTTTAACCCTCCTTTCGGGGACAGATACGCAGTATTTT